This T cell receptor beta chain was captured in a study of cytomegalovirus exposure and HLA in healthy donors. Study at large: The 95 to 150 validation repertoires and the approximately 700 first-cohort repertoires shared a platform, a later analysis reported.

The repertoire was sequenced with immunoSEQ multiplex PCR; TCRdb's copy has only in-frame clones and lacks some. Of about 78,000 clones in the sample, almost 97% were seen once. Concerning this clone itself: Its antigen is undetermined.

General observations from the study: Whilst most TCR sequences proved rare, a subset of public TCRs occurred across many donors. About 180 TCR beta chains were listed as cytomegalovirus-associated. A few CMV-associated chains proved CMV antigen-specific in vitro.

Sequencing used PBMCs. This receptor was taken from a man aged 18 to 29 in good health and CMV-seropositive.

CDR3 nucleotides: TGTGCCAGTAGTATAGGAGGGTTGGGGACTGAAGCTTTCTTT. Translating gives CASSIGGLGTEAFF. This chain connects TRBV19 to TRBJ1-1; D uncertain. With 1 base removed from V and 5 bases from J, the gap between germline ends came to 11 bases. The CDR3 is made up of 14 amino acids. The germline CDR1 and CDR2 sequences are LNHDA and SQIVND (reference sequence).